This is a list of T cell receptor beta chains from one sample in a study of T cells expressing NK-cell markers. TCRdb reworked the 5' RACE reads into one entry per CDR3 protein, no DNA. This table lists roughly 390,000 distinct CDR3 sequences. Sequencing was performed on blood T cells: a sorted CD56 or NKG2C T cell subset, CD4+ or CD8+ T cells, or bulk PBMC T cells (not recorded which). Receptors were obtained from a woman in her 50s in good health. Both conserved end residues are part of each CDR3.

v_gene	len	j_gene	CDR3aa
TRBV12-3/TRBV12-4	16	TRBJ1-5	CASSPEGSGLGQPQHF
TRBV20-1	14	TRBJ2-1	CSATLPTGFNEQFF
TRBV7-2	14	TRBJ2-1	CASSGRASYNEQFF
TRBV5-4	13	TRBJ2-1	CASSLTRIQEQFF
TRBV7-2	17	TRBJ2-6	CASSHRLAGVGANVLTF
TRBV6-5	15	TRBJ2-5	CASSYSIYNQETQYF
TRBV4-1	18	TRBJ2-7	CASSQVTRGPKSSYEQYF
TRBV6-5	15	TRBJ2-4	CASSYVGEAKNIQYF
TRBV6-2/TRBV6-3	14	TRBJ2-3	CASSSTVRTDTQYF
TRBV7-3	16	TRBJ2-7	CASSSSGTRKGYEQYF
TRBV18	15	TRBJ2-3	CASSPKGDSTDTQYF
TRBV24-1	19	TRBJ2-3	CATSDLRARGRTLTDTQYF
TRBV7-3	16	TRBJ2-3	CASSLGLAGRIDTQYF
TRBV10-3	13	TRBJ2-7	CAINREGFYEQYF
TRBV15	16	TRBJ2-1	CATSRDYTRTGNEQFF
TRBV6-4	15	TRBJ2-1	CASSETSGSGLEQFF
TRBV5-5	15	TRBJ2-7	CASSRTGQGTWEQYF
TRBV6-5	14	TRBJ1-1	CASSPAGKGTEAFF
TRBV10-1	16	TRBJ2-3	CASSASAGAHRDTQYF
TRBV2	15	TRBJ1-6	CASSERQGGNSPLHF
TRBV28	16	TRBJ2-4	CASSPLKGLAKNIQYF
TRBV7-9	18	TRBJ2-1	CASSIPLQQGALVNEQFF
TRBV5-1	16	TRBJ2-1	CASSKTGTGDYNEQFF
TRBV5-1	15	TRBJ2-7	CASSLVQGATYEQYF
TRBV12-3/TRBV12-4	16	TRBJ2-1	CASSPGRTRNYNEQFF
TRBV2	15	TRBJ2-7	CASSELAGPGGKQYF
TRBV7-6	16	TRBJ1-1	CASSLVWPAKNTEAFF
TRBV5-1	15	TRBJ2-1	CASHAWGTLYNEQFF
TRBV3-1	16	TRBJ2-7	CASSQEPTVGVYEQYF
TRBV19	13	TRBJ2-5	CASSPTPGGSQYF
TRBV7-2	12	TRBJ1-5	CASSLGPRPQHF
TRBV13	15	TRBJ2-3	CASSLKGPSYDTQYF
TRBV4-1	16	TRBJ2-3	CASSQETGKSTDTQYF
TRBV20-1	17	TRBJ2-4	CSARDSRRGIAKNIQYF
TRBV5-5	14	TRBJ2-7	CASSFPTGFTEQYF
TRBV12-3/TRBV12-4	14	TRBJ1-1	CASSGATGIAEAFF
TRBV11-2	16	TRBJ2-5	CASSLGTRGMVETQYF
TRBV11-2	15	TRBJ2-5	CASSLSRDYQETQYF
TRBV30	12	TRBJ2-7	CAWTMGAYEQYF
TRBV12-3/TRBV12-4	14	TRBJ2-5	CASRRTGGAETQYF
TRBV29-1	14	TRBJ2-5	CSVEQGAIGETQYF
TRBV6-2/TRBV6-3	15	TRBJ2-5	CASSYPFGGVETQYF
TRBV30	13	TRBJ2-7	CAWSVPGNYEQYF
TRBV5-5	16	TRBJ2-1	CASSLAALAAYNEQFF
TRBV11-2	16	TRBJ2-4	CASGSGRGPTKNIQYF
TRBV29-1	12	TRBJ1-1	CSVTDWGTEAFF
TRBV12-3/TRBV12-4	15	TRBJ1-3	CASRARDRFGNTIYF
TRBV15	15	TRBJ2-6	CATSSRGAGANVLTF
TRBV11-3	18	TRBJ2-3	CASSLGTSLAGDTDTQYF
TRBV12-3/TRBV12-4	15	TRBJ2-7	CASSIDRYNPYEQYF
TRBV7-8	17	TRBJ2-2	CASSLSVLAANTGELFF
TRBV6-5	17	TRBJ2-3	CASSYSLAGGPGDTQYF
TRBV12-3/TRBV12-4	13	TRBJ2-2	CASTQFRSGELFF
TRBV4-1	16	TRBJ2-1	CASSQEGLRSYNEQFF